This T cell receptor beta chain was identified during a study of Graves' ophthalmopathy and Graves' hyperthyroidism (dated by TCRdb to the late 2010s). Notes on the research overall: Peripheral blood was collected before any treatment was given, at the time of initial diagnosis. The study used TCR beta repertoire signatures to distinguish Graves' ophthalmopathy from Graves' hyperthyroidism and to predict progression to ophthalmopathy. In total, around 140 blood samples were TCR-sequenced: some 43 ophthalmopathy, 80 or so hyperthyroidism and some 17 hyperthyroidism-to-ophthalmopathy patients. To explore V-J signatures distinguishing ophthalmopathy from hyperthyroidism, a discovery set of about 99 patients (roughly 45 ophthalmopathy, 55 to 60 stable hyperthyroidism) was enrolled. For independent validation, a separate cohort was made up of approximately 19 hyperthyroidism patients plus 17 patients who later progressed from hyperthyroidism to ophthalmopathy. In about six hyperthyroidism patients, the T-cell repertoire of thyroid tissue was compared with the T-cell repertoire of blood. Following sampling, methimazole starting at 30 mg daily was administered to hyperthyroidism patients, and high-dose intravenous methylprednisolone was administered to ophthalmopathy patients. The roughly 91 discovery patients were randomly divided into training and test sets at a 7:3 ratio.

For repertoire sequencing, TCR beta CDR3 regions were amplified from RNA transcripts. The first round was an RT-PCR using HTBI primers with the Qiagen OneStep RT-PCR kit, and this first round was followed by a second-round multiplex PCR, then size selection and purification. Libraries were sequenced on an Illumina HiSeq2000 using paired-end 100 bp reads. As for how the authors treated the data: SOAPnuke was used to process the reads, removing any read that contained adapters or uncalled bases, had a mean Phred below 15, or lacked an exact match to the constant primer or identifier. High-quality paired reads were merged with COPE v1.2.5. Unique nucleotide sequences were defined as clonotypes and aligned to IMGT TRB V, D and J references using MiTCR v1.1. Analysis was restricted to V-J combinations with a frequency above 0.0001, which covered roughly 99% of repertoires. For each V-J combination, a TCR clonal expansion and chaos score was defined as the ratio of F50 clonal expansion to chaos observed in the TCRdist matrix. Features were reduced by Welch's t-statistics and random forest to some 13 V-J combinations, which fed a naive Bayes classifier. Thyroid-blood repertoire similarity was quantified with the Morisita-Horn index. The public reads were run again by TCRdb, first through fastp at Q25 and then through MiXCR, and only productive beta chains were kept. Each entry merges the rows of one CDR3 protein and shows their most common DNA and genes. These V and J calls are TCRdb output, not the study's own analysis. The sample data list approximately 480,000 distinct CDR3 sequences, and roughly 14% of these were observed just once. The leading ten clones occupy 8% to 10% of the sample.

This clonotype was recorded many times. The target of this receptor is not known. No much larger clone is present one base from it, and per-base qualities are unavailable. V loses 2 bases of germline sequence and J loses 3 bases, and the interval between the two ends is 15 bases. The CDR3 covers 15 residues, taking in both the cysteine and the phenylalanine. The sequence is cut down to CDR3 DNA, 45 bases in frame from base 1. Sequences SGHRS (CDR1) and YFSETQ (CDR2) are obtained from the germline V gene. General study outcomes and caveats: Among expanded thyroid clonotypes with frequency above 0.001, most also showed up in blood, which suggests that blood repertoires may reflect the thyroid immune response. In validation, the model predicted ophthalmopathy progression with about 70% sensitivity and approximately 72% specificity; fewer than 15 predicted patients were CT-confirmed with GO in a median of approximately six months. Ophthalmopathy was separated from stable hyperthyroidism by the 13-signature model with about 88% sensitivity and less than 82% specificity in cross-validation and with 80%/75% in the test set. No statistical method was used to set the sample size in advance, and the investigators knew which group each participant was assigned to.

Ophthalmopathy patients were characterized by moderately to severely active disease, a Clinical Activity Score of at least 3, a NOSPECS grade of at least 4, and a disease duration under 3 months. Patients with other autoimmune diseases, uncontrolled infections, pregnancy or lactation were excluded. Diagnosis was based on clinical symptoms, serum thyroxine, TRAb, thyroid ultrasound and orbital computed tomography. Ficoll-Paque density gradient centrifugation was used to isolate PBMCs from about 9 ml of fresh peripheral blood. Total RNA was extracted with Trizol reagent and quality-checked on an Agilent 2100 Bioanalyzer.

The sequence derives from a woman aged 25-40 years with Graves' ophthalmopathy. Donor details come from another sample of the same person, matched by shared clones. The V gene is TRBV5-1 and the J gene is TRBJ2-7, with a weak D call of TRBD1 (6 bases match). Sequenced: blood. The CDR3 reads CASSLGWDKNYEQYF. The nucleotide sequence reads as follows: TGCGCCAGCAGCTTAGGCTGGGACAAGAACTACGAGCAGTACTTC.